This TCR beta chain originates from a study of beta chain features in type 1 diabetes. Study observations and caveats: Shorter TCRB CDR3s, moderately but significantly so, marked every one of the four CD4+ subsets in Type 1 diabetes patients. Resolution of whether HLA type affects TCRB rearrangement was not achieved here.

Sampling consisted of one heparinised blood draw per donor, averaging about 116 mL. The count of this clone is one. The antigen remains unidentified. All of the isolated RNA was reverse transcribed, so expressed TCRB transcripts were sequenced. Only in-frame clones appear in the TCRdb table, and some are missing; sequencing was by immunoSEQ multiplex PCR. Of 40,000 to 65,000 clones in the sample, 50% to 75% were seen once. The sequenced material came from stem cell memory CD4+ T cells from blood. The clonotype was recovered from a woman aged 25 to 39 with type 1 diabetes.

The CDR3 DNA is TGTGCCAGCAGCTTAATTGGTGGGAGCCTCTCCTACAATGAGCAGTTCTTC. It yields the protein CASSLIGGSLSYNEQFF. This chain uses TRBV7-3 with TRBJ2-1, with a possible D match to TRBD2 (5 bases). The germline V and J ends were trimmed by 1 base and 0 bases, with 13 bases remaining between them. The CDR3 spans 17 residues. Germline V CDR1 and CDR2: SGHTA, FQGTGA.